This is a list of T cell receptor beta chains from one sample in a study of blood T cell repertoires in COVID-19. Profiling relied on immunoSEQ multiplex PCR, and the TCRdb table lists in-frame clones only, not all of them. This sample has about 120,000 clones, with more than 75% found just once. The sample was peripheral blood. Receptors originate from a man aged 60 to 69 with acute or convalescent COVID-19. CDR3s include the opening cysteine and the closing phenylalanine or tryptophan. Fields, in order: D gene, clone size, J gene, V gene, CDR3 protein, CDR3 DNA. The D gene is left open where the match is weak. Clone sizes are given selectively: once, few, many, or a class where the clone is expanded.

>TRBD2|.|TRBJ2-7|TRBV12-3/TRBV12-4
CASSQGLGYEQYF
TGTGCCAGCAGCCAGGGACTAGGCTACGAGCAGTACTTC
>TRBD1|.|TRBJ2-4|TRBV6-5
CASSYRGPDKNIQYF
TGTGCCAGCAGTTACAGGGGGCCTGACAAAAACATTCAGTACTTC
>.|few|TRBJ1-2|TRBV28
CASTGRGDYGYTF
TGTGCCAGCACGGGCAGGGGAGACTATGGCTACACCTTC
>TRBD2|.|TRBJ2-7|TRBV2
CASSSTSGRAAYEQYF
TGTGCCAGCAGTTCGACTAGCGGGAGGGCTGCCTACGAGCAGTACTTC
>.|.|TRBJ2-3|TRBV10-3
CAISALRDSRGDTQYF
TGTGCCATCAGTGCTCTCCGGGACTCGAGGGGAGATACGCAGTATTTT
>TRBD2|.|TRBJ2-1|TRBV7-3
CASSSTGTRRYNEQFF
TGTGCCAGCAGTTCAACCGGGACTAGACGCTACAATGAGCAGTTCTTC
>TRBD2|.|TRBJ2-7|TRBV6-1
CASSALAGGPTYEQYF
TGTGCCAGCAGTGCGCTAGCGGGAGGGCCAACCTACGAGCAGTACTTC
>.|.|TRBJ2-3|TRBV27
CASSFDPGQRIQYF
TGTGCCAGCAGTTTCGACCCGGGACAACGTATCCAGTATTTT
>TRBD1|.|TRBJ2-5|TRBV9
CASSPEGQGAGIFETQYF
TGTGCCAGCAGCCCGGAGGGACAGGGGGCGGGCATTTTTGAGACCCAGTACTTC
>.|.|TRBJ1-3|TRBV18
CASSRTGGRVGNTIYF
TGTGCCAGCTCACGGACGGGTGGGAGAGTTGGAAACACCATATATTTT
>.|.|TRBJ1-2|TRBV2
CASSEALGRLGALGYTF
TGTGCCAGCAGTGAAGCGCTTGGCAGACTAGGGGCCCTCGGCTACACCTTC
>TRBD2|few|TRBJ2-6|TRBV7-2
CASSLRLAGAGANVLTF
TGTGCCAGCAGCTTACGACTAGCGGGAGCTGGGGCCAACGTCCTGACTTTC
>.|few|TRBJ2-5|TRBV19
CASSIQGQRGETQYF
TGTGCCAGTAGTATCCAAGGACAGCGAGGGGAGACCCAGTACTTC
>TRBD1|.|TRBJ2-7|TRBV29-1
CSVAESGTGPYEQYF
TGCAGCGTTGCCGAATCCGGGACAGGGCCCTACGAGCAGTACTTC
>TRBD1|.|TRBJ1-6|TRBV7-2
CASSLYRGHLHF
TGTGCCAGCAGCTTATACAGGGGCCACCTCCACTTT
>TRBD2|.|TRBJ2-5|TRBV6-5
CASSYGGVETQYF
TGTGCCAGCAGTTACGGGGGGGTGGAGACCCAGTACTTC
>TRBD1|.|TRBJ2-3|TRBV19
CASSPGQGEDTQYF
TGTGCCAGTAGTCCGGGACAGGGGGAGGATACGCAGTATTTT
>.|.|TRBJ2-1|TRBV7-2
CASSTTGNSYNEQFF
TGTGCCAGCAGCACAACCGGGAACTCCTACAATGAGCAGTTCTTC
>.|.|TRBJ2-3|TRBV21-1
CASSKGQGADRPDTQYF
TGTGCCAGCAGCAAGGGACAGGGGGCCGATCGCCCAGATACGCAGTATTTT
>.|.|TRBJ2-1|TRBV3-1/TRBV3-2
CASSQDWARHNEQFF
TGTGCCAGCAGCCAAGATTGGGCCCGCCACAATGAGCAGTTCTTC
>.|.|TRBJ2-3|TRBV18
CASSQLAPRTDTQYF
TGTGCCAGCTCACAGCTGGCTCCGAGGACAGATACGCAGTATTTT
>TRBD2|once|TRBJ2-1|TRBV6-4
CASSVQAGVGSDEQFF
TGTGCCAGCAGTGTCCAAGCGGGAGTGGGCTCGGATGAGCAGTTCTTC
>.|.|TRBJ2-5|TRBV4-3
CASSLSRGETQYF
TGCGCCAGCAGCCTATCTAGGGGGGAGACCCAGTACTTC
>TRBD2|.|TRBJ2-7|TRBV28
CASRGEGSYEQYF
TGTGCCAGCCGGGGGGAGGGATCCTACGAGCAGTACTTC
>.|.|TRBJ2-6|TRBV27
CASSYRDVRQGANVLTF
TGTGCCAGCAGTTACAGGGACGTCAGACAGGGGGCCAACGTCCTGACTTTC
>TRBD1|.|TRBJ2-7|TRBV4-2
CASSRDSDRPFEQYF
TGTGCCAGCAGCCGGGACAGCGACAGACCATTCGAGCAGTACTTC
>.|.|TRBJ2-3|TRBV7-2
CASSRDNGDTQYF
TGTGCCAGCAGCCGGGACAACGGGGATACGCAGTATTTT
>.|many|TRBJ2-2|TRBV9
CASSVDGHTGELFF
TGTGCCAGCAGCGTAGATGGGCATACCGGGGAGCTGTTTTTT
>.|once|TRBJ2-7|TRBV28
CASSLGGGTYEQYF
TGTGCCAGCAGTTTAGGTGGAGGGACCTACGAGCAGTACTTC
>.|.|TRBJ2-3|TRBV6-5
CATSRGSTDTQYF
TGTGCCACATCAAGGGGGAGCACAGATACGCAGTATTTT
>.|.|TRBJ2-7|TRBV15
CATSRDRGYEQYF
TGTGCCACCAGCAGAGATCGGGGCTACGAGCAGTACTTC
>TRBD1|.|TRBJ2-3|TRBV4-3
CASSPGGPSTDTQYF
TGCGCCAGCAGCCCAGGGGGCCCTAGCACAGATACGCAGTATTTT
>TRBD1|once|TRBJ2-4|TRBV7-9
CASSLDRGVLAKNIQYF
TGTGCCAGCAGCTTGGACAGGGGAGTTCTAGCCAAAAACATTCAGTACTTC
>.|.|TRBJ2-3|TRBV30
CAWSVLLDGDTQYF
TGTGCCTGGAGTGTACTCTTAGATGGAGATACGCAGTATTTT
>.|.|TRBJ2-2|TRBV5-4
CASSPRAGTTGELFF
TGTGCCAGCAGCCCAAGGGCGGGAACCACCGGGGAGCTGTTTTTT
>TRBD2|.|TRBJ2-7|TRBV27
CASNLAGPVGEQYF
TGTGCCAGCAACCTAGCGGGGCCCGTCGGGGAGCAGTACTTC
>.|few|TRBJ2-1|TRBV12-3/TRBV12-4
CASSSETEQFF
TGTGCCAGCAGTTCAGAAACTGAGCAGTTCTTC
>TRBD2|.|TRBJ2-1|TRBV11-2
CASSQGAGAGNNEQFF
TGTGCCAGCAGCCAGGGCGCGGGAGCGGGAAACAATGAGCAGTTCTTC
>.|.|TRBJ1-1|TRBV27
CASSFSGSLGTEAFF
TGTGCCAGCAGTTTTAGCGGCAGTCTGGGGACTGAAGCTTTCTTT
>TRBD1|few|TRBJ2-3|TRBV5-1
CASSYRQGPTDTQYF
TGCGCCAGCAGCTACCGACAGGGGCCCACAGATACGCAGTATTTT